This is a list of T cell receptor beta chains from one sample in a study of cytomegalovirus exposure and HLA in healthy donors. Data came from immunoSEQ multiplex PCR; TCRdb stores just in-frame clones and leaves some out. Here the sample spans under 250,000 clones, roughly 85% being singletons. Sequencing input: PBMCs. Receptor source: a woman in her forties or fifties in good health and CMV-seronegative. Both conserved end residues are part of each CDR3. The D gene is left open where the match is weak. The size field is filled for only some rows; it gives once, few, many or a size class.

d_gene	v_gene	j_gene	abundance	CDR3aa	CDR3nt
NA	TRBV11-2	TRBJ2-1	NA	CASSLLRAVDNEQFF	TGTGCCAGCAGCTTGCTTCGAGCGGTTGACAATGAGCAGTTCTTC
NA	TRBV5-6	TRBJ1-2	NA	CASSHYVRGQGYTF	TGTGCCAGCAGCCATTATGTCAGGGGACAAGGCTACACCTTC
NA	TRBV28	TRBJ2-3	NA	CASSLIGSTDTQYF	TGTGCCAGCAGTTTAATCGGGAGCACAGATACGCAGTATTTT
NA	TRBV6-1	TRBJ2-7	few	CASSVGVSYEQYF	TGTGCCAGCAGTGTAGGGGTTAGCTACGAGCAGTACTTC
NA	TRBV28	TRBJ1-2	NA	CASSLYDRLLWHGYTF	TGTGCCAGCAGTTTATATGACAGGTTATTGTGGCATGGCTACACCTTC
NA	TRBV7-9	TRBJ1-4	once	CASSLVTGYNEKLFF	TGTGCCAGCAGCTTAGTAACAGGCTATAATGAAAAACTGTTTTTT
TRBD1	TRBV9	TRBJ2-3	NA	CASSPGQAQGDTQYF	TGTGCCAGCAGCCCGGGACAGGCCCAGGGAGATACGCAGTATTTT
TRBD2	TRBV2	TRBJ2-7	once	CASSPRGTGTSGRTTYEQYF	TGTGCCAGCAGCCCTCGGGGAACCGGGACTAGCGGGAGGACGACCTACGAGCAGTACTTC
TRBD2	TRBV7-6	TRBJ2-1	NA	CASSLYERELYNEQFF	TGTGCCAGCAGCTTATATGAGCGGGAGTTGTACAATGAGCAGTTCTTC
TRBD2	TRBV27	TRBJ2-1	NA	CASSSPGVSGNNEQFF	TGTGCCAGCAGTAGCCCCGGAGTTAGCGGGAACAATGAGCAGTTCTTC
NA	TRBV28	TRBJ1-1	NA	CASRNALRGAFF	TGTGCCAGCAGGAACGCGCTTCGTGGAGCTTTCTTT
TRBD2	TRBV7-2	TRBJ2-7	NA	CASSFLAGGNEQYF	TGTGCCAGCAGCTTTTTGGCGGGAGGCAACGAGCAGTACTTC
NA	TRBV11-2	TRBJ1-2	NA	CASSFQGDGYTF	TGTGCCAGCAGCTTTCAAGGGGATGGCTACACCTTC
TRBD1	TRBV9	TRBJ1-2	NA	CASSVRPGQGANYGYTF	TGTGCCAGCAGCGTAAGACCCGGACAGGGGGCAAACTATGGCTACACCTTC
NA	TRBV19	TRBJ2-3	NA	CASSIRAGIADTQYF	TGTGCCAGTAGTATCCGGGCGGGAATTGCAGATACGCAGTATTTT
TRBD1	TRBV5-5	TRBJ1-1	NA	CASSEGTGGTEAFF	TGTGCCAGCAGCGAAGGGACAGGGGGCACTGAAGCTTTCTTT
TRBD2	TRBV4-2	TRBJ2-4	NA	CASSHVPGGSAENIQYF	TGTGCCAGCAGCCATGTGCCGGGCGGGAGCGCGGAAAACATTCAGTACTTC
NA	TRBV2	TRBJ1-2	NA	CASSERGSTKYGYTF	TGTGCCAGCAGTGAAAGGGGCAGTACTAAATATGGCTACACCTTC
TRBD1	TRBV28	TRBJ1-1	NA	CASSPRPGTAINTEAFF	TGTGCCAGCAGTCCACGTCCCGGGACAGCTATAAACACTGAAGCTTTCTTT
NA	TRBV5-8	TRBJ1-3	NA	CASRRTQGPGNTIYF	TGTGCCAGCAGGAGGACCCAGGGGCCTGGAAACACCATATATTTT
NA	TRBV19	TRBJ2-3	NA	CATSAGGVYTDTQYF	TGTGCCACCAGTGCGGGTGGGGTTTACACAGATACGCAGTATTTT